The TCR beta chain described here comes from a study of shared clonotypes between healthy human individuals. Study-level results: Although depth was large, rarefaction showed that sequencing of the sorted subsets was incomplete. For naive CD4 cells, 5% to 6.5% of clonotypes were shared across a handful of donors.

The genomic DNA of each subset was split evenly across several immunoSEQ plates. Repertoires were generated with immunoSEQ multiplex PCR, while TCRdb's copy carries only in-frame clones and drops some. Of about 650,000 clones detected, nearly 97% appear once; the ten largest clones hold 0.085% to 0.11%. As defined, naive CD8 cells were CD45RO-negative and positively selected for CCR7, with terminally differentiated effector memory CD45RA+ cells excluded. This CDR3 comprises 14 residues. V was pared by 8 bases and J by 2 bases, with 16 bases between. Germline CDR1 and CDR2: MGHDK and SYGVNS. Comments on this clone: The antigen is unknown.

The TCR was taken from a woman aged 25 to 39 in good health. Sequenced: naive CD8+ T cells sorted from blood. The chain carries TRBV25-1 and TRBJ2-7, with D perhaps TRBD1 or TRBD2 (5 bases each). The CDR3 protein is CASGTWDEPYEQYF. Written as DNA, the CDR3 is TGTGCCAGCGGTACTTGGGACGAGCCCTACGAGCAGTACTTC.